These 7 T cell receptor beta chains came from one sample sequenced in a study of spatial heterogeneity in lung cancer (dated by TCRdb to about 2019). What the work shows at the level of the full study, not this receptor alone: The tumor nonsynonymous mutation count correlated with the number of expanded intratumoral alpha and beta TCRs.

Libraries were made using 5' RACE. The sequencing machine was a NextSeq 500. Through fastp at Q25 and MiXCR, TCRdb rebuilt clones from the public reads, retaining in-frame beta chains. Rows are unified per CDR3 protein, each entry keeping the most common DNA and genes. The sample includes 20,000 to 25,000 distinct CDR3 sequences, with 4% to 5.5% observed a single time. Of the sample, 9.9% falls within the top ten clones. Per the publication, the time point label means: sample taken at primary tumor resection. No antigen is known for these receptors. The source material was lung tumor tissue, sampled at surgery. These receptors all stem from a male donor with early-stage non-small cell lung cancer.

The chain carries TRBV19 and TRBJ2-5, with a weak D call TRBD2 (6 bases). Germline V lookup: CDR1 LNHDA, CDR2 SQIVND (reference sequence). The CDR3 extends over 15 amino acids. The V end lost 2 bases, the J end lost 3 bases, and 13 bases lay between the germline ends. CDR3 coding DNA: TGTGCCAGTAGTATACTCCGGGACTCAAAAGAGACCCAGTACTTC. Encoded protein: CASSILRDSKETQYF.

This clonotype was detected many times. This chain connects TRBV6-2 or TRBV6-3 to TRBJ1-4; TRBD1 matches 10 bases. V lost 5 bases, J lost 7 bases, and 10 bases stayed unmatched. The CDR3 loop spans 16 amino acids. Germline CDR1 MNHEY, CDR2 SVGEGT. CDR3 loop: CASSRRRTGGREKLFF. In nucleotides, the CDR3 is TGTGCCAGCAGTCGAAGACGGACAGGGGGACGTGAAAAACTGTTTTTT.

This clonotype was recorded many times. The V call is TRBV5-1, the J call TRBJ2-7; D is uncertain. CDR1 is SGHRS, CDR2 YFSETQ, per germline. The CDR3 is 8 amino acids. Trimming took off 6 bases at V and 10 bases at J, with 5 bases between the two ends. The CDR3 bases are TGCGCCAGCAATTTCCAGTACTTC. Translation gives CASNFQYF.

This clonotype was detected ten times or more. The chain combines TRBV20-1 with TRBJ1-1, with 7 positions matching TRBD1. The CDR3 length is 14 residues. Germline values: CDR1 DFQATT, CDR2 SNEGSKA (reference sequence). The V segment lost 3 bases and the J segment 1 base; nucleotides outside the gene matches: 5. This CDR3 reads CSARTRDRNTEAFF. The CDR3 DNA reads as TGCAGTGCTAGGACCAGGGACAGGAACACTGAAGCTTTCTTT.

The table lists this clonotype with many counts. The chain has TRBV5-6 and TRBJ2-3; 7 bases are shared with TRBD2. V gave up 4 bases and J gave up 1 base; unmatched junction bases: 9. CDR1 is SGHDT, CDR2 YYEEEE, per germline. The length of the CDR3 is 16 residues. CDR3 region: CASSLERGWGTDTQYF. The CDR3 region has the DNA TGTGCCAGCAGCCTAGAGCGGGGATGGGGCACAGATACGCAGTATTTT. Looking up the rest from reference TRBV5-6 and TRBJ2-3 gives the full variable domain: DAGVTQSPTHLIKTRGQQVTLRCSPKSGHDTVSWYQQALGQGPQFIFQYYEEEERQRGNFPDRFSGHQFPNYSSELNVNALLLGDSALYLCASSLERGWGTDTQYFGPGTRLTVL.

This clonotype was detected ten times or more. The chain uses TRBV7-9 and TRBJ1-2; 8 bases are shared with TRBD1. Per the germline V gene, CDR1 is SEHNR and CDR2 is FQNEAQ (reference sequence). The CDR3 contains 15 residues. With 6 bases clipped from V and 4 bases from J, the junction kept 10 bases outside the gene matches. The CDR3 coding sequence is TGTGCCAGCAGAAGAGGGACAGGACCCCTCTATGGCTACACCTTC. It yields the protein CASRRGTGPLYGYTF.

This clonotype was recorded at least ten times. This chain links TRBV12-3 or TRBV12-4 with TRBJ2-2; no clear D. CDR3 length: 12 residues. V lost 9 bases and J lost 7, with 12 bases in between. This CDR3 reads CASYLLGGELFF. The DNA for the CDR3 is TGTGCCAGTTACCTCTTGGGCGGGGAGCTGTTTTTT.